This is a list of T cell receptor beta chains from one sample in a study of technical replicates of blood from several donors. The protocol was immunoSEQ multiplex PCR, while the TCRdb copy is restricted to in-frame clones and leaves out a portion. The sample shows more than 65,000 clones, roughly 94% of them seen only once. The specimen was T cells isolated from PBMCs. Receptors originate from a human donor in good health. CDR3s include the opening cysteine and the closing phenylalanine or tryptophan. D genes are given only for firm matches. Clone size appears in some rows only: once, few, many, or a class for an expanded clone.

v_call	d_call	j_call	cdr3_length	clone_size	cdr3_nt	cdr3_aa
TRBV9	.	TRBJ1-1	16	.	TGTGCCAGCACCTTAAAGCAATGGGCATCGGTCGCTGAAGCTTTCTTT	CASTLKQWASVAEAFF
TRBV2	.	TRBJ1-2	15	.	TGTGCCAGCAGTGAAGAGACAGGAGATAACTATGGCTACACCTTC	CASSEETGDNYGYTF
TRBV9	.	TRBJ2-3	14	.	TGTGCCAGCAGCGTCGGAGGTTTCGCAGATACGCAGTATTTT	CASSVGGFADTQYF
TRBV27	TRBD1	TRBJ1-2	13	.	TGTGCCAGCAGTCCCGCTCCGACAGGGTGGCCCACCTTC	CASSPAPTGWPTF
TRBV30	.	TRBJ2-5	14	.	TGTGCCTGGAGCGGGAGAAAACTACAAGAGACCCAGTACTTC	CAWSGRKLQETQYF
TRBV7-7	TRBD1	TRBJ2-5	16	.	TGTGCCAGCAGCTCACGGCCGGGACAGGGGAGAGAGACCCAGTACTTC	CASSSRPGQGRETQYF
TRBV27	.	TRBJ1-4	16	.	TGTGCCAGCAGTTTACGAGGGAAATGGCATCATGAAAAACTGTTTTTT	CASSLRGKWHHEKLFF
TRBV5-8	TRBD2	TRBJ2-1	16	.	TGTGCCAGCAGCTGGAGACTAGCGGTGAGGGGGAATGAGCAGTTCTTC	CASSWRLAVRGNEQFF
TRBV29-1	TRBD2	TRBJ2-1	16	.	TGCAGCGTCGGGACTAGCGGGTCCAGCTCCTACAATGAGCAGTTCTTC	CSVGTSGSSSYNEQFF
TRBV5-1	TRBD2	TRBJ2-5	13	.	TGCGCCAGCTCGGGACTAGATCAAGAGACCCAGTACTTC	CASSGLDQETQYF
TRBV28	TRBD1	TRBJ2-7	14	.	TGTGCCAGCAGTCCGGACAGGCCCGCCTACGAGCAGTACTTC	CASSPDRPAYEQYF
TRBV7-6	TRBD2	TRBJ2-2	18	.	TGTGCCAGCAGCTTTGATTGGGCTAGCGGGAGGAACACCGGGGAGCTGTTTTTT	CASSFDWASGRNTGELFF
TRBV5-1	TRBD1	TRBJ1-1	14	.	TGCGCCAGCAGCTGGGGGGACAGGTTGGGGACAGCTTTCTTT	CASSWGDRLGTAFF
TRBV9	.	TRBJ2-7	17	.	TGTGCCAGCAGCGTAGAAATAGGGGCTAGCGCACCCTACGAGCAGTACTTC	CASSVEIGASAPYEQYF
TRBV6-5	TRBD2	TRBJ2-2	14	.	TGTGCCAGCGGGGGGGTTGGTAATACCGGGGAGCTGTTTTTT	CASGGVGNTGELFF
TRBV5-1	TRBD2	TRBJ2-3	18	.	TGCGCCAGCAGCAGGACTAGCGGGAGGACCCATTCCACAGATACGCAGTATTTT	CASSRTSGRTHSTDTQYF
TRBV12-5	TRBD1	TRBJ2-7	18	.	TGTGCTAGTGGTTTGGTACGATCGGGACAGGGGGCGTCCAACGAGCAGTACTTC	CASGLVRSGQGASNEQYF
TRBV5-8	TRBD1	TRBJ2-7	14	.	TGTGCCAGCAGCGGACAGGGGGCCTCCTACGAGCAGTACTTC	CASSGQGASYEQYF
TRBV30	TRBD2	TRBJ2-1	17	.	TGTGCCTGGAGTGTCTTGACTAGCGGGGCAAGCTACAATGAGCAGTTCTTC	CAWSVLTSGASYNEQFF
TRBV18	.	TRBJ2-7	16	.	TGTGCCAGCTCACCCCTTTTCAGGGGAACCTCCGACGAGCAGTACTTC	CASSPLFRGTSDEQYF
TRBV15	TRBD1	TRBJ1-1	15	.	TGTGCCACCAGCAGAGAAGGACAGGGGGCCCCTGGGGCTTTCTTT	CATSREGQGAPGAFF
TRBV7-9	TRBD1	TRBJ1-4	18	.	TGTGCCAGCAGCTTAGGAAATTCGGGGGGACAGGGCGGTGAAAAACTGTTTTTT	CASSLGNSGGQGGEKLFF
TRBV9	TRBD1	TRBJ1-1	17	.	TGTGCCAGCAGCGACACGACAGGGGGCCGGTTGAACACTGAAGCTTTCTTT	CASSDTTGGRLNTEAFF
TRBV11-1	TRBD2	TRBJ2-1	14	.	TGTGCCAGCTGTCCACTAGCGGGAGTTCGCGAGCAGTTCTTC	CASCPLAGVREQFF
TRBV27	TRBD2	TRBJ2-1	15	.	TGTGCCAGCAGTTTAGGTAGCGGGGACTACAATGAGCAGTTCTTC	CASSLGSGDYNEQFF
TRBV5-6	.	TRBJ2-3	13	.	TGTGCCAGCAGAGGAGCGGGCACAGATACGCAGTATTTT	CASRGAGTDTQYF
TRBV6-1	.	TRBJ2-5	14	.	TGTGCCAGCAGTGAAGCAAGCATCCAAGAGACCCAGTACTTC	CASSEASIQETQYF
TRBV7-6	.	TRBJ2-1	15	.	TGTGCCAGCAGCTCGGGGGGACAGGCCTACAATGAGCAGTTCTTC	CASSSGGQAYNEQFF
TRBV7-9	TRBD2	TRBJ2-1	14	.	TGTGCCAGCAGCTCTCGGGACTATTACAATGAGCAGTTCTTC	CASSSRDYYNEQFF
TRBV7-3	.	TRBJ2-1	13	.	TGTGCCAGCAGCTTCTACGTAAATAATGAGCAGTTCTTC	CASSFYVNNEQFF
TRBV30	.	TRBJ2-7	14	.	TGTGCCTGGAGTCCGACTAGTAGGTCCTACGAGCAGTACTTC	CAWSPTSRSYEQYF
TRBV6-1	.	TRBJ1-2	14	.	TGTGCCAGCAGTGACGGCAGAGGAATCTATGGCTACACCTTC	CASSDGRGIYGYTF
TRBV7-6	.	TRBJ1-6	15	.	TGTGCCAGCAGCCGAAACGGGGAAAATAATTCACCCCTCCACTTT	CASSRNGENNSPLHF
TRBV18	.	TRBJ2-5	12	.	TGTGCCAGCTCACCAGGCGGAGAGACCCAGTACTTC	CASSPGGETQYF
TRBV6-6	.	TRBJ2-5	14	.	TGTGCCAGCAGTTTTGACTCCCCCGGGGGGACCCAGTACTTC	CASSFDSPGGTQYF
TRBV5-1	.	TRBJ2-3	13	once	TGCGCCAGCAGAGAGGATAGCACAGATACGCAGTATTTT	CASREDSTDTQYF
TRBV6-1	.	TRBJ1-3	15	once	TGTGCCAGCAGTGGACAGCCTAACTCTGGAAACACCATATATTTT	CASSGQPNSGNTIYF
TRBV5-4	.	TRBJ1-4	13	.	TGTGCCAGCAACTCCGACAGAGGTGAAAAACTGTTTTTT	CASNSDRGEKLFF
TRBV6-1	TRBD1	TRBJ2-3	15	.	TGTGCCAGCGGCCAGGGGGTTACTAGCACAGATACGCAGTATTTT	CASGQGVTSTDTQYF
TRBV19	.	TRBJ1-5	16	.	TGTGCCAGTAGTATTGGGGGGGCGAATAGCAATCAGCCCCAGCATTTT	CASSIGGANSNQPQHF
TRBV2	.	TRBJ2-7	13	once	TGTGCCAGCAGCCGGACAGACCTCTACGAGCAGTACTTC	CASSRTDLYEQYF
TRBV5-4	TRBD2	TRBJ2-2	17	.	TGTGCCAGCAGCCCGGGCGACACTAGCGGGCACACCGGGGAGCTGTTTTTT	CASSPGDTSGHTGELFF
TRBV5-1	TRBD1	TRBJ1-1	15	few	TGCGCCAGCAGCTTCGCCACAGGGGAGAACACTGAAGCTTTCTTT	CASSFATGENTEAFF
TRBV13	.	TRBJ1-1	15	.	TGTGCCAGCAGCCTACAGGGCTTCATGAACACTGAAGCTTTCTTT	CASSLQGFMNTEAFF
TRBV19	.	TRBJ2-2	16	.	TGTGCCAGTAGTATTAGGGAGGCCACGAACACCGGGGAGCTGTTTTTT	CASSIREATNTGELFF
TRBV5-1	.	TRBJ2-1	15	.	TGCGCCAGCCGAAATTATACAGCCTCCTACAATGAGCAGTTCTTC	CASRNYTASYNEQFF
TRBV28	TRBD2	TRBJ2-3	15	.	TGTGCCAGCAGACTTCTAGCGGGGATCACAGATACGCAGTATTTT	CASRLLAGITDTQYF
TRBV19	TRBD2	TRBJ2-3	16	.	TGTGCCAGCTCTGGGACTAGCGGGAGTCTTACAGATACGCAGTATTTT	CASSGTSGSLTDTQYF
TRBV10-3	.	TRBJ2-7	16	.	TGTGCCATCAGTGGCCCCCCCCGTATGGGAGACTACGAGCAGTACTTC	CAISGPPRMGDYEQYF
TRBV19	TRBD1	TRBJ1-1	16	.	TGTGCCACCCTGGAGGACAGGGCATCGGGGGGTACTGAAGCTTTCTTT	CATLEDRASGGTEAFF
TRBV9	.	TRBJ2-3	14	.	TGTGCCAGCAGCGCACCCCGACTTCCAGATACGCAGTATTTT	CASSAPRLPDTQYF
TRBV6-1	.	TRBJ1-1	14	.	TGTGCCAGCAGTGAAGGGACAGTGAACACTGAAGCTTTCTTT	CASSEGTVNTEAFF
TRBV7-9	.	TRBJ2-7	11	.	TGTGCCAGCAGCCAACAGCACGAGCAGTACTTC	CASSQQHEQYF
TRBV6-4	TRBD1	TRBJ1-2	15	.	TGTGCCAGCAGTACCGGGACAGGGGGCAACTATGGCTACACCTTC	CASSTGTGGNYGYTF
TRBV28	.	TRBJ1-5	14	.	TGTGCCAGCAGCCCATGGGGGCGCAATCAGCCCCAGCATTTT	CASSPWGRNQPQHF
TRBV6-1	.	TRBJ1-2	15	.	TGTGCCATGCGGCCGGGGAACCTCCCCCGTGATGGCTACACCTTC	CAMRPGNLPRDGYTF
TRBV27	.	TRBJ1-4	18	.	TGTGCCAGCAGTTCGCTGGGGCCGGTTCTCGGGTTAAATGAAAAACTGTTTTTT	CASSSLGPVLGLNEKLFF